These 31 T cell receptor beta chains share one sample of origin, sequenced in a study of regulatory T cells in long-lasting Graves disease. Arm-PCR of CDR3 regions and iRepertoire HTBI primers were the basis on which TCR beta libraries were built. TCRdb recomputed calls from the multiplex PCR reads with MiXCR, one row per CDR3 protein. The sample has hundreds of thousands of distinct CDR3 sequences; 15% to 20% are singletons. Time point described: newly diagnosed GD, antithyroid drugs for less than 3 months. Isolated PBMC RNA provided the starting material for the TCR library. The same data also contributed to another study, on T cells in Graves' hyperthyroidism and ophthalmopathy.

This sample comprised peripheral blood mononuclear cells (PBMCs), obtained at new diagnosis, from a patient treated with antithyroid drugs. The receptors stem from a woman aged 35-65 years with Graves disease.

Many counts were recorded for this clonotype. The CDR3 DNA reads as TGTGCCAGCAGTGGTCAGTTCGAAAAACTGTTTTTT. Residues: CASSGQFEKLFF. The rearrangement links TRBV2 to TRBJ1-4; D is unresolved. This CDR3 spans 12 amino acids. CDR1 and CDR2 (germline): SNHLY, FYNNEI. V shed 4 bases and J shed 8 bases, with 8 bases lying between them. The full variable domain, completed using reference TRBV2 and TRBJ1-4, is EPEVTQTPSHQVTQMGQEVILRCVPISNHLYFYWYRQILGQKVEFLVSFYNNEISEKSEIFDDQFSVERPDGSNFTLKIRSTKLEDSAMYFCASSGQFEKLFFGSGTQLSVL.

The V and J genes are TRBV2 and TRBJ2-2; 7 bases line up with TRBD1. The V gene's germline CDR1 is SNHLY and CDR2 FYNNEI. The V and J ends lost 3 bases and 3 bases, in that order; junction bases with no gene match: 1. The length of the CDR3 is 14 residues. CDR3 coding DNA: TGTGCCAGCAGTGAGGGACAGTACACCGGGGAGCTGTTTTTT. It yields the protein CASSEGQYTGELFF.

This clonotype appeared many times. The chain combines TRBV3-1 with TRBJ1-2; a possible D gene is TRBD1 (6 bases). CDR3 length: 11 residues. V was shortened by 3 bases and J by 9 bases, with 8 bases between the two germline ends. Germline lookup yields CDR1 LGHDT and CDR2 YNNKEL (reference sequence). This CDR3 reads CASSQGHSYTF. In DNA, the CDR3 is TGTGCCAGCAGCCAGGGACACAGCTACACCTTC.

The CDR3, as DNA: TGCGCCAGCAGCTCAACAGAGCCCTACGAGCAGTACTTC. Amino acid sequence: CASSSTEPYEQYF. The rearrangement uses TRBV5-1 and TRBJ2-7; unclear D gene. Germline V gives CDR1 SGHRS, CDR2 YFSETQ. The CDR3 totals 13 residues. V was cut by 3 bases and J by 2 bases, with 9 bases left in between.

This clonotype showed up just a few times. The V and J genes are TRBV19 and TRBJ1-6; TRBD1 is a possible D gene (5 bases). V lost 5 bases and J lost 1, with 15 bases in between. The CDR3 covers 17 residues. The germline V gene encodes CDR1 LNHDA and CDR2 SQIVND (reference sequence). The CDR3 is CASSPGDGHSYNSPLHF. CDR3 nucleotide sequence: TGTGCCAGTAGTCCCGGGGACGGCCATTCCTATAATTCACCCCTCCACTTT.

The gene calls are TRBV28 and TRBJ1-1; no reliable D call. V lost 4 bases and J lost 1, with 10 bases in between. The germline V gene has CDR1 MDHEN and CDR2 SYDVKM. This CDR3 has 14 residues. CDR3 protein: CASSYKLGNTEAFF. CDR3 nucleotides: TGTGCCAGCAGTTATAAACTGGGGAACACTGAAGCTTTCTTT.

The chain has TRBV7-9 and TRBJ2-7; D is ambiguous. Trimming cost V 5 bases and J 6 bases, with 11 bases left between them. Germline loops: CDR1 SEHNR, CDR2 FQNEAQ (reference sequence). This CDR3 contains 12 residues. CDR3 bases: TGTGCCAGCAGCCCAGTGGCCGGCGAGCAGTACTTC. Translating it yields CASSPVAGEQYF.

Ten or more counts support this clonotype. V gene TRBV6-5 combines with J gene TRBJ1-5; no definite D call. V was pared by 4 bases and J by 2 bases, with 6 bases between. Germline V gives CDR1 MNHEY, CDR2 SVGAGI. The CDR3 length is 13 residues. CDR3 loop: CASSSHGNQPQHF. CDR3 in DNA: TGTGCCAGCAGTTCTCACGGCAATCAGCCCCAGCATTTT.

This clonotype was seen ten or more times. CDR3 sequence: CASSLRGQTEKLFF. The CDR3 DNA sequence: TGTGCCAGCAGCTTAAGAGGGCAGACTGAAAAACTGTTTTTT. The chain has TRBV7-9 and TRBJ1-4; D is undetermined. CDR1 is SEHNR and CDR2 is FQNEAQ in the germline V gene (reference sequence). The V gene lost 2 bases and the J gene lost 7 bases, with 11 bases spanning the gap. The CDR3 length is 14 residues.

On this clonotype itself: This may be a read error: a much more frequent sequence differs by one nucleotide. The chain uses TRBV13 and TRBJ1-5; no reliable D call. Germline V gene sequence: CDR1 PRHDT, CDR2 FYEKMQ (reference sequence). V lost 3 bases and J 3 bases, leaving 18 bases between the germline ends. The CDR3 covers 17 residues. This CDR3 reads CASSLGTGVGINQPQHF. For the CDR3, the DNA is TGTGCCAGCAGCTTGGGTACGGGTGTTGGGATCAATCAGCCCCAGCATTTT.

This clonotype appeared many times. The rearrangement links TRBV11-2 to TRBJ1-6, with D unresolved. Germline lookup yields CDR1 SGHAT and CDR2 FQNNGV. Trimming removed 5 bases at V and 11 bases at J, with 13 bases between. The CDR3 length is 13 residues. The CDR3 DNA reads TGTGCCAGCAGCGAATACGGGAATACACCCCTCCACTTT. Protein sequence: CASSEYGNTPLHF.

This clonotype was detected ten times or more. J is TRBJ1-2 and V is TRBV12-3 or TRBV12-4; the D is unclear. The CDR3 is 13 amino acids. Trimming cost V 3 bases and J 4 bases, with 9 bases left between them. The CDR3 is CASSFGRSYGYTF. The CDR3 DNA reads TGTGCCAGCAGTTTCGGACGGAGCTATGGCTACACCTTC.

This clonotype was recorded many times. This chain joins TRBV12-3 or TRBV12-4 and TRBJ1-1, with D maybe TRBD1 (5 bases). V was shortened by 7 bases and J by 1 base, with 10 bases between the two germline ends. The CDR3 runs 13 residues. Here the CDR3 reads CASIGQKNTEAFF. CDR3 coding DNA: TGTGCCAGCATCGGACAAAAGAACACTGAAGCTTTCTTT.

This clonotype was detected ten times or more. V gene TRBV7-9 combines with J gene TRBJ1-1; 7 bases match TRBD1. The CDR3 consists of 14 residues. Germline V CDR1 and CDR2: SEHNR, FQNEAQ (reference sequence). V lost 3 bases and J lost 1; bases outside the gene matches: 2. This chain's CDR3 is CASSLTGRNTEAFF. The CDR3 bases are TGTGCCAGCAGCTTGACAGGGAGGAACACTGAAGCTTTCTTT.

The chain couples TRBV19 to TRBJ1-2; 11 positions match TRBD1. CDR1 and CDR2 (germline): LNHDA, SQIVND (reference sequence). The trim removed 4 bases at V and 1 base at J, leaving 8 bases unmatched. The CDR3 contains 17 residues. CDR3 in DNA: TGTGCCAGTAGTACACCGGGACAGGGGGATGGTAACTATGGCTACACCTTC. This sequence encodes CASSTPGQGDGNYGYTF.

This clonotype has a count of ten or more. The V call is TRBV28, the J call TRBJ1-5, with D perhaps TRBD1 (5 bases). There are 18 residues in the CDR3. Trimming removed 6 bases at V and 3 bases at J, with 24 bases between. From germline, CDR1 is MDHEN and CDR2 SYDVKM. The CDR3 region is CASSFRGTGTYDNQPQHF. The CDR3 DNA follows: TGTGCCAGCAGCTTTAGGGGAACCGGGACCTACGACAATCAGCCCCAGCATTTT.

The chain uses TRBV19 and TRBJ1-5, with a tentative D call TRBD1 (6 bases). Germline-derived CDR1 and CDR2 are LNHDA and SQIVND (reference sequence). V gave up 3 bases and J gave up 5 bases, with 11 bases separating them. This CDR3 region has 14 residues. The CDR3 spells CASSMRGGDQPQHF. CDR3 in DNA: TGTGCCAGTAGTATGAGGGGGGGCGATCAGCCCCAGCATTTT.

This clonotype was observed at least ten times. This chain uses TRBV12-3 or TRBV12-4 with TRBJ1-5; D is ambiguous. This CDR3 is built from 14 residues. Between the trimmed V and J ends, which lost 1 base and 4 bases, there was a span of 8 bases. The CDR3 here is CASSLGPGNQPQHF. In DNA form, the CDR3 reads TGTGCCAGCAGTTTAGGTCCCGGGAATCAGCCCCAGCATTTT.

The sample holds many counts of this clonotype. The genes are TRBV12-3 or TRBV12-4 and TRBJ1-5; tentatively, D is TRBD1 (5 bases). V was clipped by 6 bases and J by 2 bases, with 14 bases between them. CDR3 length equals 15 residues. The CDR3 spells CASSQFRDGNQPQHF. The CDR3 DNA sequence: TGTGCCAGCAGCCAATTCCGGGACGGCAATCAGCCCCAGCATTTT.

This clonotype was recorded at least ten times. The CDR3 spells CASSRMGGQNEQFF. CDR3 DNA: TGTGCCAGCAGCCGAATGGGGGGGCAGAATGAGCAGTTCTTC. The chain uses TRBV9 and TRBJ2-1; a possible D gene is TRBD2 (7 bases). V lost 4 bases and J lost 7, with 15 bases in between. In germline, CDR1 is SGDLS, CDR2 YYNGEE. The CDR3 consists of 14 residues.

This clonotype was seen more than once but under ten times. The chain employs TRBV5-1 and TRBJ1-1; D is uncertain. The CDR3 runs 13 residues. Germline V CDR1 and CDR2: SGHRS, YFSETQ. V lost 0 bases, J lost 7 bases, and 10 bases lay in between. The chain's CDR3 is CASSLVTNDEAFF. The CDR3 nucleotides read TGCGCCAGCAGCTTGGTGACAAACGATGAAGCTTTCTTT.

The CDR3 reads CASSLGGGALEQFF. CDR3 bases: TGTGCCAGCAGCTTAGGAGGGGGGGCCCTTGAGCAGTTCTTC. This chain joins TRBV7-9 and TRBJ2-1, with D tentatively TRBD2 (7 bases). Trimming left V 1 base short and J 9 bases short, with 13 bases between. Germline CDR1 reads SEHNR; CDR2 reads FQNEAQ (reference sequence). The CDR3 has 14 amino acids.

This clonotype has ten or more counts. The J gene is TRBJ2-1, the V gene TRBV4-1; D might be TRBD2 (6 bases). The germline gives CDR1 MGHRA, CDR2 YSYEKL. With 1 base removed from V and 7 bases from J, the gap between germline ends came to 14 bases. This CDR3 has 15 residues. CDR3 sequence: CASSQVGTPNNEQFF. DNA of the CDR3: TGCGCCAGCAGCCAAGTAGGGACTCCGAATAATGAGCAGTTCTTC.

This clonotype was counted a few times. The germline gene is not matched at one end of the junction; a read error may be the cause. J is TRBJ1-1 and V is TRBV4-1; a possible D gene is TRBD1 (6 bases). The CDR3 totals 15 residues. The germline V gene has CDR1 MGHRA and CDR2 YSYEKL. CDR3 sequence reads: CASTQYVGANTEAFF. CDR3 nucleotide sequence: TGCGCCAGCACCCAATATGTGGGGGCGAACACTGAAGCTTTCTTT.

This rearrangement joins TRBV7-2 to TRBJ2-4; perhaps TRBD2 as D (5 bases). Per the germline V gene, CDR1 is SGHTA and CDR2 is FQGNSA. The CDR3 loop spans 14 amino acids. Trimming shortened V by 6 bases and J by 0 bases, and 9 bases separated the two germline ends. CDR3 sequence: CASRVEGAKNIQYF. CDR3 coding DNA: TGTGCCAGCAGGGTCGAGGGAGCCAAAAACATTCAGTACTTC.

A remark on this clonotype: This may be a read error, as it is one base from a much larger clone. The J gene is TRBJ2-3, the V gene TRBV12-5; 7 nucleotides line up with TRBD1. CDR3 length equals 16 residues. Germline assignment: CDR1 LGHNT and CDR2 FRNRAP. The CDR3, as DNA: TGTGCTAGTGGTTTGGTTTTGACAGGGCTGGCAGATACGCGGTATTTT. Translated: CASGLVLTGLADTRYF.

This clonotype was observed at least ten times. The gene calls are TRBV12-3 or TRBV12-4 and TRBJ1-1; D is possibly TRBD1 (6 bases). V was pared by 8 bases and J by 3 bases, with 22 bases between. The length of the CDR3 is 16 residues. The CDR3: CASEGGGRVGDTEAFF. CDR3 DNA: TGTGCCAGCGAGGGGGGGGGGAGGGTAGGAGACACTGAAGCTTTCTTT.

Ten or more counts support this clonotype. The chain carries TRBV10-3 and TRBJ2-5; 9 nucleotides match TRBD2. The end of the DNA fits TRBJ2-1 better, so the J call may be wrong. In germline, CDR1 is ENHRY, CDR2 SYGVKD. The CDR3 is 14 residues long. The CDR3 region is CAIGRTSEFGEQFF. CDR3 DNA: TGTGCCATCGGTAGGACTAGCGAGTTTGGTGAGCAGTTCTTC.

This clonotype was detected many times. The chain carries TRBV6-2 or TRBV6-3 and TRBJ1-1; no clear D gene. V was clipped by 2 bases and J by 0 bases, with 13 bases between them. Germline V gives CDR1 MNHEY, CDR2 SVGEGT. There are 16 residues in the CDR3. The chain's CDR3 is CASSYPSGSMNTEAFF. The CDR3 coding sequence is TGTGCCAGCAGTTACCCCTCCGGCAGCATGAACACTGAAGCTTTCTTT.

This clonotype was counted ten times or more. This chain uses TRBV30 with TRBJ1-2, with D tentatively TRBD1 (5 bases). With 5 bases removed from V and 4 bases from J, the gap between germline ends came to 17 bases. The CDR3 loop spans 14 amino acids. CDR1 is GTSNPN, CDR2 SVGIG, per germline (reference sequence). The DNA of the CDR3 is TGTGCCTGGCGGGACTCGGTTCAGCGCTATGGCTACACCTTC. This encodes CAWRDSVQRYGYTF.

This clonotype was observed many times. The chain links TRBV18 to TRBJ1-5; 7 positions agree with TRBD1. V gave up 10 bases and J gave up 4 bases; unmatched junction bases: 7. The CDR3 has 13 amino acids. Germline CDR1 is KGHSH and CDR2 is LQKENI. CDR3 sequence: CATKRDSNQPQHF. The DNA of the CDR3 is TGTGCCACCAAGCGGGACAGTAATCAGCCCCAGCATTTT.